Given below is one TCR beta chain in context. What antigen it recognizes has not been identified. Base qualities are not at hand, and no much larger clone is one base apart. The entry originates in a study of blood T cell repertoires in COVID-19 (TCRdb year 2020). Turning to the overall study: Collaborator samples came from the United States, Italy and Spain and covered acute and convalescent phases of COVID-19. The prospective study material was composed of cDNA or gDNA derived from T cells, B-cell-depleted T cells, or PBMCs. The dataset comprised deeply sampled blood TCRbeta repertoires from subjects exposed to, actively infected with, or recovered from COVID-19. The repertoires were released in a freely available public database intended as a resource for research on the immune response to SARS-CoV-2. The samples were drawn from the first 160 participants of the ongoing ImmuneRACE study and from 1,254 subjects provided by 6 global collaborators. Nearly every sample came with metadata listing a de-identified subject ID, COVID-19 status, age in years and sex. Where HLA class I and class II types were available, the types were taken from metadata supplied by the sample provider, not from assay-based typing.

Broader findings and caveats from the paper: How much clinical and demographic metadata was included differed by source and by participant, and the metadata was provided uncurated.

The immunoSEQ Assay, a bias-controlled multiplex PCR, was used to amplify TCRbeta CDR3 regions from genomic DNA. The authors' pipeline ran thus. The number of nucleated cells in each sample was estimated from the amplification of reference gene primers within the assay. To quantify the absolute abundance of each unique TCRbeta CDR3 rearrangement, sequence reads were collapsed and filtered. Productive Simpson clonality was computed per sample as the square root of Simpson's diversity index over productive rearrangements. TCRdb stores this immuneACCESS table with in-frame sequences only. Part of the clones is absent; in the studies checked, under half of the shortfall reflects unresolved V genes, and no reason is known for the rest. The V and J calls and clone size were taken over from that table, and D and trimming were inferred from the DNA. This sample holds 290,000 or so clones; 75% to 95% were observed only once. The ten largest clones capture roughly 1.1% of the sample.

The CDR3 holds 13 amino acids from the cysteine to the phenylalanine. The DNA shown is the 39-base CDR3, in frame from base 1. The germline V gene specifies SQVTM as CDR1 and ANQGSEA as CDR2. Trimming takes 6 bases off V and 5 bases off J; junction bases not matched to a gene: 5. Participants in the prospective study were enrolled through a virtual design, were aged 18 to 89 years, and lived in roughly 24 United States geographic areas. To assign participants to cohorts, the prospective study relied on clinical history that participants themselves reported in a screening survey and a study questionnaire. For ImmuneRACE Cohort 3, a participant was defined as recovered based on two consecutive negative NP/OP PCR tests, clearance by a healthcare professional, or resolution of symptoms. In the prospective study, mobile phlebotomists collected whole blood, serum and a nasopharyngeal or oropharyngeal swab from each participant. Participants in the prospective study had the option to provide additional blood draws and questionnaires over an approximately two-month period. Prospective study blood samples were shipped either frozen or at room temperature before DNA extraction.

The source material was PBMCs or T cells enriched from blood (not recorded which). The receptor comes from a woman between 25 and 40 years old who had recovered from COVID-19. This receptor chain uses TRBV29-1 and TRBJ1-2, with 11 junctional bases fitting TRBD1. The DNA is as follows: TGCAGCGTCCTGGGACAGGGGGAGTATGGCTACACCTTC. Its translation reads: CSVLGQGEYGYTF.